The 22 T cell receptor beta chains listed next were all sequenced from one sample in a study of T cell responses to AZD1222 COVID-19 vaccine. Profiling relied on immunoSEQ multiplex PCR, and the TCRdb table lists in-frame clones only, not all of them. Among roughly 130,000 clones listed, roughly 92% were seen once. The sequencing here drew on peripheral blood, taken on day 0 of AZD1222 vaccination. The receptors originated from an adult in good health.

The chain uses TRBV2 and TRBJ2-7; weak D call: TRBD2 (6 bases). Germline V gives CDR1 SNHLY, CDR2 FYNNEI. V shed 5 bases and J shed 1 base, with 24 bases lying between them. CDR3 length equals 18 residues. In nucleotides, the CDR3 is TGTGCCAGCAGTCAAAGCGGACTTAGCGGCCCTCGATCCTACGAGCAGTACGTC. Protein product: CASSQSGLSGPRSYEQYV.

This sequence joins TRBV4-1 and TRBJ2-7, with 8 bases identical to TRBD1. The CDR3 is 14 amino acids. In germline, CDR1 is MGHRA, CDR2 YSYEKL. V gave up 5 bases and J gave up 1 base; unmatched junction bases: 4. The CDR3 region is CASSVRDRSYEQYF. Written as DNA, the CDR3 is TGCGCCAGCAGCGTCCGGGACAGGTCCTACGAGCAGTACTTC.

The chain carries TRBV5-6 and TRBJ2-7, with no clear D. V was shortened by 4 bases and J by 6 bases, with 17 bases between the two germline ends. The CDR3 loop spans 14 amino acids. Germline-derived CDR1 and CDR2 are SGHDT and YYEEEE. CDR3 coding DNA: TGTGCCAGCAGCAGGATACACTCAGGTGGCGAGCAGTACGTC. Amino acid sequence: CASSRIHSGGEQYV.

This chain joins TRBV7-2 and TRBJ2-7; D call uncertain. The CDR3 has 13 amino acids. The germline V gene encodes CDR1 SGHTA and CDR2 FQGNSA. Trimming removed 5 bases at V and 3 bases at J, with 11 bases between. CDR3 sequence: CASSPNIIYEQYF. The DNA of the CDR3 is TGTGCCAGCAGCCCCAACATTATCTACGAGCAGTACTTC.

The chain links TRBV29-1 to TRBJ1-1; TRBD1 matches at 7 bases. CDR1 is SQVTM, CDR2 ANQGSEA, per germline. This CDR3 region has 14 residues. With V trimmed by 6 bases and J by 0 bases, 7 bases remained unmatched. The CDR3 protein is CSVTGQTMNTEAFF. CDR3 nucleotide sequence: TGCAGCGTGACGGGACAGACCATGAACACTGAAGCTTTCTTT.

The rearrangement links TRBV7-9 to TRBJ1-4; D unresolved. V was trimmed by 2 bases and J by 5 bases, leaving 9 bases between them. The CDR3 spans 14 residues. Germline assignment: CDR1 SEHNR and CDR2 FQNEAQ (reference sequence). The CDR3 bases are TGTGCCAGCAGCTTAAGTGGTCCCAATGAAAAACTGTTTTTT. Translating it yields CASSLSGPNEKLFF.

The chain carries TRBV7-9 and TRBJ1-2; D ambiguous. Germline CDR1 and CDR2: SEHNR and FQNEAQ (reference sequence). This CDR3 has 15 amino acids. V was cut by 0 bases and J by 6 bases, with 14 bases left in between. CDR3 DNA sequence: TGTGCCAGCAGCTTAGCGTTACCCTTGGACGATGGCTACACCTTC. This codes for CASSLALPLDDGYTF.

J is TRBJ1-4 and V is TRBV9; 10 bases map to TRBD1. The V gene end was trimmed by 2 bases and the J gene end by 3 bases; junction bases not matched to a gene: 1. Germline assignment: CDR1 SGDLS and CDR2 YYNGEE. This CDR3 is built from 15 residues. CDR3 protein: CASSVDRGPNEKLFF. In nucleotides, the CDR3 is TGTGCCAGCAGCGTTGACAGGGGGCCTAATGAAAAACTGTTTTTT.

This sequence joins TRBV11-2 and TRBJ1-6; TRBD1 might be the D (6 bases). This CDR3 region has 15 residues. With 5 bases removed from V and 4 bases from J, the gap between germline ends came to 12 bases. Germline-derived CDR1 and CDR2 are SGHAT and FQNNGV. CDR3 protein: CASSPQGQYNSPLHF. CDR3 coding DNA: TGTGCCAGCAGCCCTCAAGGACAGTATAATTCACCCCTCCACTTT. The full variable domain, with the rest looked up from reference TRBV11-2 and TRBJ1-6, is EAGVAQSPRYKIIEKRQSVAFWCNPISGHATLYWYQQILGQGPKLLIQFQNNGVVDDSQLPKDRFSAERLKGVDSTLKIQPAKLEDSAVYLCASSPQGQYNSPLHFGNGTRLTVT.

CDR3 coding DNA: TGCGCCAGCAGCTACGATAGCAATCAGCCCCAGCATTTT. This codes for CASSYDSNQPQHF. The chain has TRBV5-1 and TRBJ1-5; the D is unclear. The CDR3 covers 13 residues. Between the trimmed V and J ends, which lost 3 bases and 0 bases, there was a span of 4 bases. CDR1 and CDR2 (germline): SGHRS, YFSETQ.

The V call is TRBV30, the J call TRBJ1-1; no definite D call. Germline V CDR1 and CDR2: GTSNPN, SVGIG (reference sequence). This CDR3 is 12 amino acids long. V shed 3 bases and J shed 11 bases, with 16 bases lying between them. Written as DNA, the CDR3 is TGTGCCTGGAGGGGCACAGTATCAGAGGCTTTCTTT. Amino acids: CAWRGTVSEAFF.

The CDR3 sequence: CASSLVGTKGYEQYF. The DNA for the CDR3 is TGCGCCAGCAGCTTGGTCGGGACGAAGGGCTACGAGCAGTACTTC. V and J are TRBV5-1 and TRBJ2-7; the D call may be TRBD1 or TRBD2 (5 bases each). The CDR3 has 15 residues. Germline CDR1 and CDR2: SGHRS and YFSETQ. Trimming took off 0 bases at V and 3 bases at J, with 13 bases between the two ends.

The chain joins TRBV27 to TRBJ1-2; D uncertain. V was clipped by 6 bases and J by 4 bases, with 9 bases between them. CDR3 size: 12 residues. The V gene's germline CDR1 is MNHEY and CDR2 SMNVEV (reference sequence). Here the CDR3 reads CASRGRTYGYTF. CDR3 nucleotides: TGTGCCAGCAGAGGGCGCACCTATGGCTACACCTTC.

J is TRBJ2-5 and V is TRBV27; TRBD2 might be the D (6 bases). The V gene lost 2 bases and the J gene lost 4 bases, with 14 bases spanning the gap. Germline CDR1 MNHEY, CDR2 SMNVEV (reference sequence). The CDR3 length is 15 residues. The CDR3 here is CASSLNTVGGETQYF. The CDR3 region has the DNA TGTGCCAGCAGTTTAAACACCGTGGGAGGAGAGACCCAGTACTTC.

The chain couples TRBV6-5 to TRBJ1-5; a weak D match, TRBD1 (5 bases). V was shortened by 6 bases and J by 2 bases, with 14 bases between the two germline ends. Germline lookup yields CDR1 MNHEY and CDR2 SVGAGI. CDR3 length: 15 residues. CDR3 residues: CASRGPGRGNQPQHF. The CDR3, as DNA: TGTGCCAGCAGGGGTCCGGGACGAGGCAATCAGCCCCAGCATTTT.

This chain links TRBV11-3 with TRBJ1-2; D is uncertain. CDR1 is SGHNT, CDR2 YENEEA, per germline. V was pared by 5 bases and J by 2 bases, with 6 bases between. CDR3 length: 12 residues. This CDR3 reads CASSKVNYGYTF. The CDR3 DNA reads TGTGCCAGCAGCAAAGTGAACTATGGCTACACCTTC. Based on the CDR3 plus reference TRBV11-3 and TRBJ1-2, the full variable domain is EAGVVQSPRYKIIEKKQPVAFWCNPISGHNTLYWYLQNLGQGPELLIRYENEEAVDDSQLPKDRFSAERLKGVDSTLKIQPAELGDSAVYLCASSKVNYGYTFGSGTRLTVV.

The chain has TRBV7-9 and TRBJ1-3; D perhaps matches TRBD1 (5 bases). The CDR3 has 18 amino acids. The V gene lost 1 base and the J gene lost 0 bases, with 16 bases spanning the gap. Germline CDR1 and CDR2: SEHNR and FQNEAQ (reference sequence). The CDR3 protein is CASSLVLAGPDSGNTIYF. The CDR3 DNA reads TGTGCCAGCAGCTTAGTGTTGGCAGGGCCGGACTCTGGAAACACCATATATTTT.

The chain recombines TRBV6-1 with TRBJ1-2; D remains unclear. Trimming removed 6 bases at V and 7 bases at J, with 15 bases between. Germline V gene data show CDR1 as MNHNS and CDR2 as SASEGT. The CDR3 contains 13 residues. The CDR3 protein is CASRTTQAGGYTF. The CDR3 DNA reads TGTGCCAGCAGGACCACCCAGGCGGGTGGCTACACCTTC.

The CDR3, as DNA: TGCGCCAGCAGCCCCACCGTTGGGAAACTGTTTTTT. It specifies CASSPTVGKLFF. V is TRBV5-1 and J is TRBJ1-4; D is undetermined. V lost 4 bases and J lost 11, with 12 bases in between. This CDR3 is built from 12 residues. In germline, CDR1 is SGHRS, CDR2 YFSETQ.

This sequence joins TRBV28 and TRBJ1-1; perhaps TRBD1 as D (5 bases). The CDR3 has 16 residues. With 5 bases removed from V and 1 base from J, the gap between germline ends came to 17 bases. Germline-derived CDR1 and CDR2 are MDHEN and SYDVKM. The CDR3 DNA reads as TGTGCCAGCAGTAGTTACAGGAGGCTTGGGAACACTGAAGCTTTCTTT. It is translated as CASSSYRRLGNTEAFF.

The chain uses TRBV18 and TRBJ1-1; D not resolved. The CDR3 covers 15 residues. V shed 1 base and J shed 0 bases, with 9 bases lying between them. The germline V gene has CDR1 KGHSH and CDR2 LQKENI. The CDR3 region has the DNA TGTGCCAGCTCACCACGTAGGGAGATGAACACTGAAGCTTTCTTT. Translation gives CASSPRREMNTEAFF.

In its sample, this clone was seen a few times. The chain employs TRBV5-6 and TRBJ2-7, with 7 bases lining up with TRBD2. The CDR3 contains 14 residues. Germline V gene lookup returns CDR1 SGHDT and CDR2 YYEEEE. The trim removed 0 bases at V and 4 bases at J, leaving 4 bases unmatched. CDR3 bases: TGTGCCAGCAGCTTGGGTACTAGCGCTTACGAGCAGTACGTC. It is translated as CASSLGTSAYEQYV.